The 29 T cell receptor beta chains below all came from one sample that was sequenced in a study of identical twins. TCRdb reprocessed the 5' RACE reads via MiXCR and lists one record per CDR3 protein. The sample shows nearly 650,000 distinct CDR3 sequences, just over 7% of them seen only once. These data also featured in a second study, about yellow fever vaccine responses in identical twins.

Specimen: PBMCs. The receptors shown here come from a young woman in good health.

V is TRBV14 and J is TRBJ1-2; the D is unclear. CDR1 SGHDN and CDR2 FVKESK come from the germline V gene. The CDR3 is 13 amino acids. V dropped 1 base and J dropped 3 bases, with 6 bases sitting between them. The chain's CDR3 is CASSQVRHYGYTF. The CDR3 DNA sequence: TGTGCCAGCAGCCAAGTAAGGCACTATGGCTACACCTTC.

This clonotype was seen a handful of times. The chain carries TRBV28 and TRBJ2-3, with 7 bases identical to TRBD1. Germline V CDR1 and CDR2: MDHEN, SYDVKM. CDR3 length equals 14 residues. Unmatched junction bases numbered 4, after V lost 6 bases and J lost 1 base. CDR3 DNA: TGTGCCAGCAGAAAGACAGGGCGCACAGATACGCAGTATTTT. Amino acid sequence: CASRKTGRTDTQYF.

The rearrangement joins TRBV6-1 to TRBJ1-1; TRBD1 matches at 7 bases. The V segment lost 8 bases and the J segment 4 bases; nucleotides outside the gene matches: 13. The germline V gene encodes CDR1 MNHNS and CDR2 SASEGT. The CDR3 runs 15 residues. CDR3 residues: CASGHRGFASTEAFF. The DNA of the CDR3 is TGTGCCAGCGGCCACAGGGGTTTCGCGAGCACTGAAGCTTTCTTT.

This clonotype was counted many times. This sequence joins TRBV12-3 or TRBV12-4 and TRBJ1-1; possible D gene TRBD1, 6 bases. This CDR3 is built from 15 residues. V was pared by 7 bases and J by 0 bases, with 15 bases between. CDR3 residues: CASNDEGVLNTEAFF. The CDR3 nucleotides are TGTGCCAGCAACGATGAGGGGGTCCTGAACACTGAAGCTTTCTTT.

This clonotype was detected a few times. This chain connects TRBV4-1 to TRBJ2-3; the D is unclear. The CDR3 contains 15 residues. V was trimmed by 1 base and J by 5 bases, leaving 13 bases between them. The germline CDR1 and CDR2 sequences are MGHRA and YSYEKL. The CDR3 is CASSQVTSGVDTQYF. The CDR3 bases are TGCGCCAGCAGCCAAGTGACCTCTGGTGTAGATACGCAGTATTTT.

The chain couples TRBV5-5 to TRBJ2-3; a possible D gene is TRBD1 (6 bases). Looked up from germline, CDR1 is SGHKS and CDR2 is YYEKEE (reference sequence). CDR3 length: 14 residues. Deletions cut 0 bases from V and 4 bases from J, with 9 bases between. The CDR3 spells CASSLGGQADTQYF. The CDR3 coding sequence is TGTGCCAGCAGCTTGGGGGGGCAGGCAGATACGCAGTATTTT.

The chain recombines TRBV12-3 or TRBV12-4 with TRBJ1-3, with D perhaps matching TRBD1 (5 bases). V lost 4 bases and J 2 bases, leaving 21 bases between the germline ends. This CDR3 region has 18 residues. The CDR3, as DNA: TGTGCCAGCAGTTCTAGGGGTGGTCGACAAGCCACTGGAAACACCATATATTTT. Translation: CASSSRGGRQATGNTIYF.

The J gene is TRBJ2-7, the V gene TRBV4-1; D gene unclear. The CDR3 has 14 amino acids. Germline V lookup: CDR1 MGHRA, CDR2 YSYEKL. V dropped 2 bases and J dropped 1 base, with 9 bases sitting between them. Written as DNA, the CDR3 is TGCGCCAGCAGCCAACCCTTGGGGTCCTACGAGCAGTACTTC. Translated, it gives CASSQPLGSYEQYF.

This clonotype was observed many times. The chain's CDR3 is CASSLGNNEQFF. Written as DNA, the CDR3 is TGTGCCAGCAGCTTAGGCAACAATGAGCAGTTCTTC. The J gene is TRBJ2-1, the V gene TRBV13; D gene ambiguous. The V gene lost 0 bases and the J gene lost 5 bases, with 2 bases spanning the gap. The V gene's germline CDR1 is PRHDT and CDR2 FYEKMQ (reference sequence). The length of the CDR3 is 12 residues.

This clonotype occurred a few times. The chain carries TRBV9 and TRBJ2-5; 9 bases are shared with TRBD2. V was clipped by 0 bases and J by 1 base; unmatched bases: 4. CDR1 and CDR2 (germline): SGDLS, YYNGEE. This CDR3 spans 16 amino acids. As DNA, the CDR3 is TGTGCCAGCAGCGTAGACCTAGCGGGGTTCCAAGAGACCCAGTACTTC. This sequence encodes CASSVDLAGFQETQYF.

The genes are TRBV28 and TRBJ2-1, with 10 bases fitting TRBD2. This CDR3 contains 17 residues. V lost 4 bases to trimming and J lost 6 bases; unmatched junction nucleotides: 12. Germline assignment: CDR1 MDHEN and CDR2 SYDVKM. The CDR3 DNA follows: TGTGCCAGCAGTTACGGTGCTAGCGGGAGAAAGTTCAATGAGCAGTTCTTC. Its protein product is CASSYGASGRKFNEQFF.

This clonotype was detected only a few times. V is TRBV27 and J is TRBJ2-3, with TRBD2 matching 7 bases. CDR1 MNHEY and CDR2 SMNVEV come from the germline V gene (reference sequence). J gave up 2 bases and V 1 base, and 6 bases lay outside the gene matches. There are 16 residues in the CDR3. The DNA for the CDR3 is TGTGCCAGCAGTTTATACGGGCGGGGGAACACAGATACGCAGTATTTT. Amino acids: CASSLYGRGNTDTQYF.

The chain combines TRBV6-1 with TRBJ2-7; TRBD2 matches at 8 bases. The CDR3 extends over 14 amino acids. Losses at the gene ends were 10 bases for V and 3 bases for J; bases not matched to a gene: 11. CDR1 is MNHNS and CDR2 is SASEGT in the germline V gene. CDR3 amino acids: CATSGREVFYEQYF. CDR3 DNA: TGTGCCACATCCGGGCGGGAGGTTTTCTACGAGCAGTACTTC.

This clonotype has just a few counts. V is TRBV20-1 and J is TRBJ1-5; D might be TRBD1 (5 bases). The V gene lost 1 base and the J gene lost 11 bases, with 12 bases spanning the gap. The V gene's germline CDR1 is DFQATT and CDR2 SNEGSKA (reference sequence). The length of the CDR3 is 12 residues. This CDR3 reads CSARGRDGAQHF. CDR3 DNA: TGCAGTGCTAGAGGGCGGGACGGGGCCCAGCATTTT.

This clonotype was detected ten times or more. V usage is TRBV15 and J usage is TRBJ2-2; maybe TRBD1 (8 bases). Germline loops: CDR1 LNHNV, CDR2 YYDKDF (reference sequence). This CDR3 comprises 15 residues. The V and J ends lost 6 bases and 3 bases respectively, with 14 bases between them. This CDR3 reads CATRVQGGDTGELFF. The CDR3 coding sequence is TGTGCCACCAGAGTACAGGGGGGGGACACCGGGGAGCTGTTTTTT.

To note about this clonotype: This could be a read error, since a much larger clone is one nucleotide away. The chain carries TRBV20-1 and TRBJ2-1; 11 bases match TRBD2. The germline CDR1 and CDR2 sequences are DFQATT and SNEGSKA (reference sequence). This CDR3 region has 14 residues. The J segment lost 4 bases and the V segment lost 6 bases, leaving 5 bases of the junction unmatched. CDR3 sequence (DNA): TGCAGTGCCCCGGGACTAGCGGAATACAATGAGCAGTTCTTC. Its translation: CSAPGLAEYNEQFF.

This clonotype was counted only a few times. The gene calls are TRBV28 and TRBJ2-7; perhaps TRBD2 as D (6 bases). Between the trimmed V and J ends, which lost 6 bases and 2 bases, there was a span of 8 bases. Germline V gene data show CDR1 as MDHEN and CDR2 as SYDVKM. This CDR3 has 12 residues. The CDR3 loop reads CASSGSPYEQYF. The DNA of the CDR3 is TGTGCCAGCAGCGGGAGTCCCTACGAGCAGTACTTC.

This clonotype was observed a handful of times. The V gene is TRBV7-2, the J gene TRBJ2-1; 8 bases match TRBD2. J lost 0 bases, V lost 2 bases, and 6 bases had no gene match. The V gene's germline CDR1 is SGHTA and CDR2 FQGNSA. This CDR3 comprises 17 residues. CDR3: CASSLFAGGNSYNEQFF. The CDR3 DNA reads TGTGCCAGCAGCTTATTTGCGGGGGGAAACTCCTACAATGAGCAGTTCTTC.

This clonotype appeared a few times. The V call is TRBV12-3 or TRBV12-4, the J call TRBJ2-1; 10 bases are a match to TRBD2. With V trimmed by 6 bases and J by 7 bases, 3 bases remained unmatched. The CDR3 covers 13 residues. CDR3 coding DNA: TGTGCCAGCAGGGGACTAGCGAAGAATGAGCAGTTCTTC. As protein: CASRGLAKNEQFF.

This rearrangement joins TRBV28 to TRBJ2-5; 8 positions agree with TRBD2. The ends lost 2 bases at V and 4 bases at J; junction bases unmatched: 12. The CDR3 is made up of 17 amino acids. Germline-derived CDR1 and CDR2 are MDHEN and SYDVKM. The CDR3 here is CASSLVTAGVSGETQYF. The CDR3, as DNA: TGTGCCAGCAGTTTAGTTACAGCGGGAGTTTCAGGAGAGACCCAGTACTTC.

The rearrangement links TRBV6-5 to TRBJ1-5, with 7 bases aligning to TRBD1. Germline V gene data show CDR1 as MNHEY and CDR2 as SVGAGI. V lost 8 bases, J lost 7 bases, and 23 bases stayed unmatched. The CDR3 runs to 18 residues. The CDR3 bases are TGTGCCAGCGTTGACAGGGTTCTGGGTGGGACTAAGAGCCAGCCCCAGCATTTT. This codes for CASVDRVLGGTKSQPQHF.

The V gene is TRBV27, the J gene TRBJ1-1; D is uncertain. Germline V gene sequence: CDR1 MNHEY, CDR2 SMNVEV (reference sequence). The CDR3 has 16 residues. The germline V and J ends were trimmed by 5 bases and 1 base, with 17 bases remaining between them. The CDR3 DNA reads as TGTGCCAGCAGTCCCTGGGCTTTCGTCGGGAACACTGAAGCTTTCTTT. This gives the protein CASSPWAFVGNTEAFF.

V and J are TRBV3-1 and TRBJ2-4; D is uncertain. The CDR3 is 14 amino acids. V was shortened by 0 bases and J by 1 base, with 4 bases between the two germline ends. Germline V lookup: CDR1 LGHDT, CDR2 YNNKEL (reference sequence). CDR3 in DNA: TGTGCCAGCAGCCAAGATGGGGCCAAAAACATTCAGTACTTC. Its translation: CASSQDGAKNIQYF.

This chain links TRBV29-1 with TRBJ2-1, with a weak D call TRBD1 (5 bases). The germline CDR1 and CDR2 sequences are SQVTM and ANQGSEA. The CDR3 is made up of 14 amino acids. The ends were cut back, 4 bases at V and 5 bases at J, with 15 bases in the middle. CDR3 nucleotide sequence: TGCAGCGTTGTCAGGGCGACCAGTAACAATGAGCAGTTCTTC. Its protein product is CSVVRATSNNEQFF.

This clonotype appeared a few times. The V and J genes are TRBV28 and TRBJ2-4; D might be TRBD1 (6 bases). The germline V gene has CDR1 MDHEN and CDR2 SYDVKM. Deletions cut 2 bases from V and 0 bases from J, with 14 bases between. The length of the CDR3 is 17 residues. DNA for the CDR3: TGTGCCAGCAGTTTAGGACAGTTCAGGATAGCCAAAAACATTCAGTACTTC. This encodes CASSLGQFRIAKNIQYF.

In its sample, this clonotype was seen many times. This chain links TRBV12-3 or TRBV12-4 with TRBJ1-5; 8 bases map to TRBD1. Unmatched junction bases numbered 6, after V lost 6 bases and J lost 5 bases. The CDR3 is 14 amino acids. The CDR3 DNA follows: TGTGCCAGCAGCAAGACAGGGGTTCATCAGCCCCAGCATTTT. Its protein product is CASSKTGVHQPQHF.

This clonotype showed up just a few times. V usage is TRBV29-1 and J usage is TRBJ2-5; D may be TRBD1 (6 bases). This CDR3 contains 13 residues. V was clipped by 6 bases and J by 5 bases, with 16 bases between them. Per germline, CDR1 SQVTM and CDR2 ANQGSEA. CDR3 DNA sequence: TGCAGCGTGCGCCCCAGGGGCTCGGAGACCCAGTACTTC. It translates to CSVRPRGSETQYF.

The CDR3 sequence is CASSEQGLNPYEQYF. The CDR3 DNA sequence: TGTGCCAGCAGCGAACAGGGTTTAAACCCCTACGAGCAGTACTTC. The chain uses TRBV6-1 and TRBJ2-7, with D perhaps TRBD1 (6 bases). The CDR3 spans 15 residues. The germline V gene has CDR1 MNHNS and CDR2 SASEGT. V lost 6 bases to trimming and J lost 2 bases, with 17 bases between them.

This clonotype has more than one count but fewer than ten. The chain couples TRBV11-1 to TRBJ2-7; D possibly matches TRBD1 or TRBD2 (5 bases each). This CDR3 has 13 residues. CDR1 is SGHAT, CDR2 FQDESV, per germline (reference sequence). Written as DNA, the CDR3 is TGTCCCCTTGGGGACGCTGGATCCTACGAGCAGTACGTC. Protein product: CPLGDAGSYEQYV.